These T cell receptor beta chains were read from a single sample in a study of cytotoxic CD8 clonotypes in ibrutinib-treated CLL. This table comes from immunoSEQ multiplex PCR, and its TCRdb copy is limited to in-frame clones, with some not included. The sample has over 130,000 clones; over 75% are singletons. The input for sequencing was PBMCs, taken after 36 months of ibrutinib treatment. Receptors originate from a human donor with chronic lymphocytic leukemia. The CDR3 runs from the conserved cysteine through the conserved F or W. The D gene is left open where the match is weak. Some rows have no size entry. The others give once, few or many, or a class for an expanded clone.

v_call: TRBV5-4
d_call: .
j_call: TRBJ2-5
clone_size: .
cdr3_aa: CASSLGASVGGETQYF

v_call: TRBV9
d_call: .
j_call: TRBJ1-1
clone_size: .
cdr3_aa: CASSPLLMNTEAFF

v_call: TRBV9
d_call: TRBD1
j_call: TRBJ2-6
clone_size: .
cdr3_aa: CASSVRGQGASGANVLTF

v_call: TRBV9
d_call: .
j_call: TRBJ2-7
clone_size: .
cdr3_aa: CASSRSGNSYEQYF

v_call: TRBV6-6
d_call: .
j_call: TRBJ1-4
clone_size: .
cdr3_aa: CASSYSGVTNEKLFF

v_call: TRBV19
d_call: .
j_call: TRBJ2-1
clone_size: once
cdr3_aa: CASREGGGDNEQFF

v_call: TRBV2
d_call: TRBD1
j_call: TRBJ1-5
clone_size: .
cdr3_aa: CASSATGTGGDQPQHF

v_call: TRBV4-2
d_call: TRBD1
j_call: TRBJ1-2
clone_size: .
cdr3_aa: CASSQAHRGRAYGYTF

v_call: TRBV2
d_call: TRBD1
j_call: TRBJ1-2
clone_size: .
cdr3_aa: CASSYRGDADYTF

v_call: TRBV10-3
d_call: .
j_call: TRBJ1-1
clone_size: .
cdr3_aa: CAISGGGQIMNTEAFF

v_call: TRBV6-5
d_call: .
j_call: TRBJ2-5
clone_size: .
cdr3_aa: CASSYGGSQETQYF

v_call: TRBV7-9
d_call: .
j_call: TRBJ1-1
clone_size: .
cdr3_aa: CASSSGMEAFF

v_call: TRBV6-4
d_call: .
j_call: TRBJ1-2
clone_size: once
cdr3_aa: CASSQQGFGYTF

v_call: TRBV7-9
d_call: .
j_call: TRBJ1-4
clone_size: once
cdr3_aa: CASSLGEGIANEKLFF

v_call: TRBV5-1
d_call: TRBD2
j_call: TRBJ2-3
clone_size: .
cdr3_aa: CASSSTSGGQDTRYF

v_call: TRBV6-5
d_call: .
j_call: TRBJ1-1
clone_size: .
cdr3_aa: CASSPVMNTEAFF

v_call: TRBV19
d_call: TRBD1
j_call: TRBJ1-2
clone_size: .
cdr3_aa: CASSRDRVANYGYTF

v_call: TRBV6-5
d_call: .
j_call: TRBJ2-1
clone_size: .
cdr3_aa: CACGAGFLGDEQFF

v_call: TRBV6-5
d_call: .
j_call: TRBJ1-5
clone_size: .
cdr3_aa: CASSYSSVGQPQHF

v_call: TRBV7-8
d_call: .
j_call: TRBJ1-2
clone_size: .
cdr3_aa: CASGTGYRARGYTF

v_call: TRBV5-6
d_call: TRBD2
j_call: TRBJ2-5
clone_size: .
cdr3_aa: CASSLIAGGLETQYF

v_call: TRBV28
d_call: TRBD2
j_call: TRBJ2-3
clone_size: .
cdr3_aa: CASSFGLAGGTDTQYF

v_call: TRBV5-1
d_call: TRBD1
j_call: TRBJ1-4
clone_size: .
cdr3_aa: CASSFGTALHNEKLFF

v_call: TRBV7-9
d_call: .
j_call: TRBJ1-1
clone_size: .
cdr3_aa: CASSLIGTFAEAFF

v_call: TRBV10-3
d_call: .
j_call: TRBJ1-3
clone_size: .
cdr3_aa: CAISEEALAIYF

v_call: TRBV9
d_call: .
j_call: TRBJ1-1
clone_size: .
cdr3_aa: CASSVEEGLNTEAFF

v_call: TRBV30
d_call: TRBD1
j_call: TRBJ2-7
clone_size: .
cdr3_aa: CAWSVGPPGQVYEQYF